One and the same sample provided the 31 T cell receptor beta chains below, sequenced in a study of control samples from healthy donors and cancer patients. TCRdb keeps only in-frame clones here, not all; method: immunoSEQ multiplex PCR. The repertoire consists of 40,000 to 55,000 clones, with over 90% occurring once and the leading ten covering 20% to 30%. The sequenced material came from PBMCs. These receptors originate from a woman in her forties or fifties with head and neck cancer.

The chain recombines TRBV24-1 with TRBJ2-5, with D tentatively TRBD1 (5 bases). CDR1 is KGHDR, CDR2 SFDVKD, per germline. Trimming shortened V by 4 bases and J by 0 bases, and 11 bases separated the two germline ends. This CDR3 has 15 residues. The CDR3 sequence is CATSEPAGYQETQYF. The CDR3 region has the DNA TGTGCCACCAGTGAACCCGCAGGGTACCAAGAGACCCAGTACTTC.

This clone was seen just once. The V and J genes are TRBV11-3 and TRBJ2-3, with 8 bases aligning to TRBD2. There are 15 residues in the CDR3. The germline V gene has CDR1 SGHNT and CDR2 YENEEA. With V trimmed by 4 bases and J by 0 bases, 3 bases remained unmatched. Written as DNA, the CDR3 is TGTGCCAGCAGCTCCGGGAGGGGGAGCACAGATACGCAGTATTTT. This gives the protein CASSSGRGSTDTQYF.

This clone was counted a few times. The chain carries TRBV3-1 (or the pseudogene TRBV3-2) and TRBJ2-1, with 8 bases that match TRBD2. The trim removed 0 bases at V and 7 bases at J, leaving 8 bases unmatched. In germline, CDR1 is LGHDT, CDR2 YNNKEL (reference sequence). This CDR3 has 16 amino acids. The CDR3 reads CASSQDFGRVKNEQFF. The CDR3 bases are TGTGCCAGCAGCCAAGATTTCGGGAGGGTAAAGAATGAGCAGTTCTTC.

The gene calls are TRBV5-1 and TRBJ1-1, with TRBD1 as a possible D gene (5 bases). V was clipped by 4 bases and J by 6 bases, with 13 bases between them. In germline, CDR1 is SGHRS, CDR2 YFSETQ. The CDR3 runs 13 residues. The CDR3 region has the DNA TGCGCCAGCAGCCTTCGACAGTTCTCTGAAGCTTTCTTT. Its protein is CASSLRQFSEAFF.

The J gene is TRBJ2-5, the V gene TRBV20-1; D remains unclear. Trimming took 2 bases from V and 4 from J, leaving 5 bases between them. The CDR3 spans 11 residues. Germline V gene lookup returns CDR1 DFQATT and CDR2 SNEGSKA (reference sequence). CDR3 in amino acids: CSARLGETQYF. As DNA, the CDR3 is TGCAGTGCTAGACTAGGAGAGACCCAGTACTTC.

The chain employs TRBV24-1 and TRBJ1-1; no clear D. Germline V gene sequence: CDR1 KGHDR, CDR2 SFDVKD. This CDR3 region has 14 residues. V shed 2 bases and J shed 2 bases, with 8 bases lying between them. The CDR3 region has the DNA TGTGCCACCAGTGATTCGACTGTAAACACTGAAGCTTTCTTT. Protein product: CATSDSTVNTEAFF.

The V call is TRBV14, the J call TRBJ2-1; tentatively, D is TRBD1 or TRBD2 (5 bases each). Germline CDR1 reads SGHDN; CDR2 reads FVKESK. Trimming left V 1 base short and J 4 bases short, with 8 bases between. There are 14 residues in the CDR3. The CDR3 here is CASSQAGHYNEQFF. The CDR3 nucleotides are TGTGCCAGCAGCCAAGCGGGGCATTACAATGAGCAGTTCTTC.

The rearrangement joins TRBV21-1 to TRBJ2-3; TRBD1 is the table's D call and was not checked against the DNA. TRBV21-1 is marked as a pseudogene. This CDR3 is built from 18 residues. CDR3 residues: CASSNWARQVPSTDTQYF. In nucleotides, the CDR3 is TGTGCCAGCAGCAATTGGGCACGACAGGTTCCTAGCACAGATACGCAGTATTTT.

This chain uses TRBV11-2 with TRBJ2-1; D may be TRBD2 (6 bases). CDR3 length: 16 residues. From germline, CDR1 is SGHAT and CDR2 FQNNGV. V was trimmed by 0 bases and J by 9 bases, leaving 18 bases between them. CDR3 region: CASSLEKGVWGVEQFF. The CDR3 coding sequence is TGTGCCAGCAGCTTAGAGAAGGGAGTCTGGGGGGTTGAGCAGTTCTTC.

The chain couples TRBV2 to TRBJ1-5; D not certain. Trimming took off 4 bases at V and 5 bases at J, with 9 bases between the two ends. This CDR3 has 13 amino acids. Germline lookup yields CDR1 SNHLY and CDR2 FYNNEI. CDR3 sequence reads: CASSGTVDQPQHF. The CDR3 DNA sequence: TGTGCCAGCAGTGGGACGGTTGATCAGCCCCAGCATTTT.

The rearrangement uses TRBV4-3 and TRBJ2-7; 11 bases are a match to TRBD2. Germline CDR1 is LGHNA and CDR2 is YSLEER. This CDR3 contains 14 residues. V trimming: 1 base; J trimming: 4 bases; junction bases outside the gene matches: 0. The CDR3 sequence: CASSQGTSGYEQYF. The CDR3 coding sequence is TGCGCCAGCAGCCAAGGGACTAGCGGGTACGAGCAGTACTTC.

The chain employs TRBV19 and TRBJ1-2; D gene unclear. V was shortened by 7 bases and J by 2 bases, with 8 bases between the two germline ends. Germline V CDR1 and CDR2: LNHDA, SQIVND (reference sequence). The CDR3 contains 12 residues. The CDR3 protein is CASIIGNYGYTF. CDR3 DNA sequence: TGTGCCAGTATAATCGGGAACTATGGCTACACCTTC.

The chain is built from TRBV6-5 and TRBJ2-7; perhaps TRBD2 as D (6 bases). Deletions cut 8 bases from V and 0 bases from J, with 8 bases between. CDR3 size: 12 residues. Germline V gene lookup returns CDR1 MNHEY and CDR2 SVGAGI. CDR3 region: CASRDFSYEQYF. The DNA for the CDR3 is TGTGCCAGCCGGGACTTCTCCTACGAGCAGTACTTC.

This chain uses TRBV19 with TRBJ1-5; 11 bases fit TRBD1. V shed 6 bases, J shed 6 bases, and the junction held 4 bases outside the gene matches. The CDR3 length is 14 residues. Germline-derived CDR1 and CDR2 are LNHDA and SQIVND (reference sequence). This CDR3 is CASSGTGGPQPQHF. The CDR3 DNA sequence: TGTGCCAGTAGCGGGACAGGGGGTCCTCAGCCCCAGCATTTT. Drawing the rest from reference TRBV19 and TRBJ1-5, the complete variable domain is DGGITQSPKYLFRKEGQNVTLSCEQNLNHDAMYWYRQDPGQGLRLIYYSQIVNDFQKGDIAEGYSVSREKKESFPLTVTSAQKNPTAFYLCASSGTGGPQPQHFGDGTRLSIL.

The chain links TRBV30 to TRBJ1-4, with 7 nucleotides matching TRBD1. Germline lookup yields CDR1 GTSNPN and CDR2 SVGIG (reference sequence). The CDR3 is 13 residues long. Unmatched junction bases numbered 7, after V lost 4 bases and J lost 8 bases. CDR3 sequence (DNA): TGTGCCTGGAATCGGGACAGTAAGGAAAAACTGTTTTTT. Residues: CAWNRDSKEKLFF.

V and J are TRBV11-2 and TRBJ1-1; possible D gene TRBD1, 6 bases. CDR3 length equals 15 residues. Deletions cut 4 bases from V and 3 bases from J, with 15 bases between. From germline, CDR1 is SGHAT and CDR2 FQNNGV. CDR3 residues: CASSSAGHRYTEAFF. The CDR3 nucleotides read TGTGCCAGCAGCTCTGCGGGACACAGGTACACTGAAGCTTTCTTT.

The V call is TRBV27, the J call TRBJ2-7; D not certain. CDR3 length: 15 amino acids. V was clipped by 3 bases and J by 2 bases, with 14 bases between them. Germline V gene sequence: CDR1 MNHEY, CDR2 SMNVEV (reference sequence). CDR3 protein: CASSFGAAKTYEQYF. In DNA, the CDR3 is TGTGCCAGCAGTTTTGGAGCAGCTAAAACCTACGAGCAGTACTTC.

The chain joins TRBV6-2 or TRBV6-3 to TRBJ2-1, with TRBD2 matching over 10 bases. V was pared by 5 bases and J by 8 bases, with 12 bases of the junction left unmatched. The germline V gene encodes CDR1 MNHEY and CDR2 SVGEGT. This CDR3 region has 16 residues. This chain's CDR3 is CASSLRTSGGRDEQFF. CDR3 nucleotides: TGTGCCAGCAGTCTCCGGACTAGCGGAGGACGGGATGAGCAGTTCTTC.

The chain joins TRBV28 to TRBJ1-2, with D unclear. Trimming removed 8 bases from V and 3 bases from J, with 13 bases in between. Germline V lookup: CDR1 MDHEN, CDR2 SYDVKM. The CDR3 totals 13 residues. In nucleotides, the CDR3 is TGTGCCAGCGCCCCCCTTCCCCACTATGGCTACACCTTC. Protein sequence: CASAPLPHYGYTF.

The genes are TRBV20-1 and TRBJ2-1, with 10 bases matching TRBD2. CDR1 is DFQATT, CDR2 SNEGSKA, per germline (reference sequence). The CDR3 covers 14 residues. After removal of 3 bases from V and 7 bases from J, the junction contained 6 bases not matched to a gene. The DNA of the CDR3 is TGCAGTGCTAGTACGCTAGCGGGAGCAAATGAGCAGTTCTTC. Translating gives CSASTLAGANEQFF.

The chain links TRBV3-1 (or the pseudogene TRBV3-2) to TRBJ2-7; D call uncertain. Trimming pared 4 bases from V and 6 bases from J, leaving 16 bases between. In germline, CDR1 is LGHDT, CDR2 YNNKEL (reference sequence). The CDR3 contains 14 residues. DNA of the CDR3: TGTGCCAGCAGCCCCCGACCCGGCTCCGGCGAGCAGTACTTC. Protein product: CASSPRPGSGEQYF.

The chain joins TRBV5-1 to TRBJ2-7; possibly TRBD1 or TRBD2 for D (5 bases each). Germline V CDR1 and CDR2: SGHRS, YFSETQ. The CDR3 is made up of 14 amino acids. The V gene lost 0 bases and the J gene lost 6 bases, with 13 bases spanning the gap. The CDR3 sequence: CASSLGLVGTEQYF. CDR3 coding DNA: TGCGCCAGCAGCTTGGGTCTAGTGGGGACCGAGCAGTACTTC.

The chain links TRBV2 to TRBJ2-7; no clear D gene. The germline V and J ends were trimmed by 8 bases and 2 bases, with 13 bases remaining between them. The CDR3 is made up of 13 amino acids. Germline V gene lookup returns CDR1 SNHLY and CDR2 FYNNEI. The CDR3: CASFRAETYEQYF. CDR3 nucleotide sequence: TGTGCCAGCTTTCGGGCAGAAACCTACGAGCAGTACTTC. The whole variable domain, remainder taken from reference TRBV2 and TRBJ2-7, is EPEVTQTPSHQVTQMGQEVILRCVPISNHLYFYWYRQILGQKVEFLVSFYNNEISEKSEIFDDQFSVERPDGSNFTLKIRSTKLEDSAMYFCASFRAETYEQYFGPGTRLTVT.

This rearrangement joins TRBV19 to TRBJ1-4; maybe TRBD1 (5 bases). Between the trimmed V and J ends, which lost 4 bases and 11 bases, there was a span of 17 bases. Germline CDR1 is LNHDA and CDR2 is SQIVND (reference sequence). The CDR3 contains 14 residues. The CDR3 DNA reads as TGTGCCAGTAGTACAGGGACCCTAATGAGGAAACTGTTTTTT. It encodes CASSTGTLMRKLFF.

The gene calls are TRBV9 and TRBJ1-1; unclear D gene. V was shortened by 4 bases and J by 4 bases, with 14 bases between the two germline ends. This CDR3 region has 14 residues. The V gene's germline CDR1 is SGDLS and CDR2 YYNGEE. As DNA, the CDR3 is TGTGCCAGCAGCCCCACCGGAGGGTTCACTGAAGCTTTCTTT. As protein: CASSPTGGFTEAFF.

The V gene is TRBV9, the J gene TRBJ2-4, with TRBD1 matching 8 bases. The J segment lost 3 bases and the V segment lost 3 bases, leaving 8 bases of the junction unmatched. This CDR3 is built from 16 residues. In germline, CDR1 is SGDLS, CDR2 YYNGEE. The CDR3 spells CASSATGVGGKNIQYF. Here the CDR3 DNA reads TGTGCCAGCAGCGCGACAGGGGTTGGGGGCAAAAACATTCAGTACTTC.

This chain uses TRBV27 with TRBJ2-3; 10 bases agree with TRBD1. The CDR3 runs to 15 residues. Germline V gene lookup returns CDR1 MNHEY and CDR2 SMNVEV (reference sequence). Trimming took 6 bases from V and 2 from J; bases not matched to a gene: 5. The CDR3 loop is CASSTGQGYTDTQYF. As DNA, the CDR3 is TGTGCCAGCAGCACGGGACAGGGGTACACAGATACGCAGTATTTT.

The V gene is TRBV3-1 (or the pseudogene TRBV3-2), the J gene TRBJ2-1; D is unresolved. V shed 1 base and J shed 4 bases, with 11 bases lying between them. The CDR3 extends over 15 amino acids. Germline V gene data show CDR1 as LGHDT and CDR2 as YNNKEL (reference sequence). The CDR3 DNA sequence: TGTGCCAGCAGCCAAGTTGGCAGTCAGTACAATGAGCAGTTCTTC. Translating gives CASSQVGSQYNEQFF.

The chain joins TRBV19 to TRBJ1-1; D is perhaps TRBD1 (6 bases). The CDR3 runs 13 residues. Germline lookup yields CDR1 LNHDA and CDR2 SQIVND (reference sequence). V shed 5 bases and J shed 12 bases, with 19 bases lying between them. The chain's CDR3 is CASSQGQGTKTFF. CDR3 DNA sequence: TGTGCCAGTAGTCAGGGGCAGGGGACGAAAACTTTCTTT.

The chain employs TRBV6-1 and TRBJ2-1; 11 positions agree with TRBD2. V shed 2 bases, J shed 8 bases, and the junction held 8 bases outside the gene matches. In germline, CDR1 is MNHNS, CDR2 SASEGT. The CDR3 covers 16 residues. CDR3 bases: TGTGCCAGCAGTGAAATAATAGCGGGGGGGTACGATGAGCAGTTCTTC. This gives the protein CASSEIIAGGYDEQFF.

The sample holds a few counts of this clone. The genes are TRBV2 and TRBJ1-5; 9 nucleotides agree with TRBD1. This CDR3 region has 15 residues. The V segment lost 2 bases and the J segment 6 bases; nucleotides outside the gene matches: 5. CDR1 is SNHLY and CDR2 is FYNNEI in the germline V gene. The CDR3 sequence: CASSERGTGRQPQHF. DNA for the CDR3: TGTGCCAGCAGTGAAAGGGGGACAGGGCGTCAGCCCCAGCATTTT.